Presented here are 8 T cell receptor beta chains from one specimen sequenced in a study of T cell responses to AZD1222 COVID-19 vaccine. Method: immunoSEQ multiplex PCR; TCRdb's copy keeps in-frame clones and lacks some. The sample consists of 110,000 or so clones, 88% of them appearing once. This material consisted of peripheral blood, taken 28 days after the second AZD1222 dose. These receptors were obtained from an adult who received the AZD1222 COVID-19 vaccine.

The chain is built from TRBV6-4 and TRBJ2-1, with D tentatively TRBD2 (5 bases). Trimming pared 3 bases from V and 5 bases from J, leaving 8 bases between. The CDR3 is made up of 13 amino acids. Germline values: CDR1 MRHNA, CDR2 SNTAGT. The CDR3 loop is CASSEGDNNEQFF. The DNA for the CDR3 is TGTGCCAGCAGTGAGGGAGACAACAATGAGCAGTTCTTC.

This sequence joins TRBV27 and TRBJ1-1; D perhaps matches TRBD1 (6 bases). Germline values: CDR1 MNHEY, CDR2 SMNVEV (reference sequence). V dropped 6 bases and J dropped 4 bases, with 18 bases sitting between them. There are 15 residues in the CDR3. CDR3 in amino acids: CASSSQGSRGTEAFF. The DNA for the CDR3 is TGTGCCAGCAGCTCGCAGGGGTCCCGGGGCACTGAAGCTTTCTTT.

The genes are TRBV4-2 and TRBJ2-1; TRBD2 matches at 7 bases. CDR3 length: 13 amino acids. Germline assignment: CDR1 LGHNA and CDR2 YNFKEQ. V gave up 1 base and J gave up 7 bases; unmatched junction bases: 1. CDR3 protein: CASSQARGNEQFF. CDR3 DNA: TGTGCCAGCAGCCAAGCGCGGGGGAATGAGCAGTTCTTC.

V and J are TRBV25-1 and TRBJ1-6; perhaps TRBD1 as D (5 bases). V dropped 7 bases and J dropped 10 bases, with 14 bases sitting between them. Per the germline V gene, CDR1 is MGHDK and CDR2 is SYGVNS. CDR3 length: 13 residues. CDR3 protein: CASTPGLQSPLHF. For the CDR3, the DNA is TGTGCCAGCACACCGGGACTTCAGTCACCCCTCCACTTT.

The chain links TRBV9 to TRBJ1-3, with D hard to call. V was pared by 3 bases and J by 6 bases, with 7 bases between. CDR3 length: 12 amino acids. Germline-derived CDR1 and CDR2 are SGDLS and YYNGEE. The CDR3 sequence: CASSEIQNTIYF. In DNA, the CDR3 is TGTGCCAGCAGCGAAATACAAAACACCATATATTTT.

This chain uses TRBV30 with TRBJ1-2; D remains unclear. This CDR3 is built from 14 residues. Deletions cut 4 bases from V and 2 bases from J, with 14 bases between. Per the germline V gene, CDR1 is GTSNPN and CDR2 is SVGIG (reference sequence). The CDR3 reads CAWTQRTYNYGYTF. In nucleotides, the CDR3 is TGTGCCTGGACCCAGCGGACTTACAACTATGGCTACACCTTC.

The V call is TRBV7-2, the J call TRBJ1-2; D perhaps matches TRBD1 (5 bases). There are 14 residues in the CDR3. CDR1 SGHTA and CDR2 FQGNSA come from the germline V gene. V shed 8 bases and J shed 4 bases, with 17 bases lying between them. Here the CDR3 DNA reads TGTGCCAGCGTAGATCGGCCGGGGGGCTATGGCTACACCTTC. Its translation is CASVDRPGGYGYTF.

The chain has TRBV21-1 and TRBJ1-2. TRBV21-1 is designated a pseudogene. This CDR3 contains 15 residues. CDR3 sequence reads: CASTLGEGFAHGYTF. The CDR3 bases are TGTGCCAGCACCCTAGGGGAGGGTTTCGCTCATGGCTACACCTTC.